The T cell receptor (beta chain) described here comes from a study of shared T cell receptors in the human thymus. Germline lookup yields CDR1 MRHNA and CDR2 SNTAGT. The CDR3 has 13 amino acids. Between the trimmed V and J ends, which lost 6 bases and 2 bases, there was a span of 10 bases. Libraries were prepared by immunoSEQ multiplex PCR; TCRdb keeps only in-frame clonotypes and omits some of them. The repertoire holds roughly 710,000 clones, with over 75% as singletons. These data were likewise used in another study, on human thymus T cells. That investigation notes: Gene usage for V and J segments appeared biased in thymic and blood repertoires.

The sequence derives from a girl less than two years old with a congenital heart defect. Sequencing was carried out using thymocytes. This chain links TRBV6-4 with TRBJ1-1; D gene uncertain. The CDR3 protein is CASRREGNTEAFF. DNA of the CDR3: TGTGCCAGCAGACGGGAAGGCAACACTGAAGCTTTCTTT.